This T cell receptor (beta chain) was documented in a study of human T cells and chemical hapten exposure. The time point is: pre-sensitization, week 0. Sample treatment: therapeutic diphenylcyclopropenone sensitization with weekly scalp DPC. The CDR3 runs 16 residues. Per germline, CDR1 LNHDA and CDR2 SQIVND (reference sequence). J lost 7 bases, V lost 3 bases, and 7 bases had no gene match. In TCRdb, the RACE reads were re-called with MiXCR into one record per CDR3 protein. The data hold 270,000 or so distinct CDR3 sequences, with almost 8% observed a single time. The chain uses TRBV19 and TRBJ1-6; 9 nucleotides line up with TRBD1. This TCR was recovered from a man younger than 35 with alopecia areata. Some clones in this sample may be carry-over from other donors' samples. Sequencing used whole blood, obtained in connection with sensitization to the hapten diphenylcyclopropenone (DPC). The CDR3 bases are TGTGCCAGTAGTATCGCCTCGGGACAGGGAAATTCACCCCTCCACTTT. It yields the protein CASSIASGQGNSPLHF.